The rows below give T cell receptor beta chains drawn from one sample of a study of blood T cell repertoires in COVID-19. Measured with immunoSEQ multiplex PCR; TCRdb has only the in-frame clones, and not every one. The sample lists approximately 88,000 clones; 78% were seen once. The specimen was peripheral blood. Receptors originate from an older man with COVID-19, enrolled during active disease. Each CDR3 is given with its conserved first and last residue. The D gene is left open where the match is weak. The size field is filled for only some rows; it gives once, few, many or a size class.

V: TRBV12-3/TRBV12-4; J: TRBJ2-3; size: -; D: -; length: 13; DNA: TGTGCCAGCAGTCCGGGTAACACTGATACGCAGTATTTT; CDR3: CASSPGNTDTQYF
V: TRBV19; J: TRBJ2-7; size: -; D: -; length: 13; DNA: TGTGCCAGTAGTATAGGGCAGGGCTACGAGCAGTACTTC; CDR3: CASSIGQGYEQYF
V: TRBV7-9; J: TRBJ1-4; size: -; D: TRBD1; length: 15; DNA: TGTGCCAGCAGTTCCAGGGGGCCGGATAATGAAAAACTGTTTTTT; CDR3: CASSSRGPDNEKLFF
V: TRBV12-3/TRBV12-4; J: TRBJ2-5; size: few; D: -; length: 13; DNA: TGTGCCAGCACTCGGGGTGTCGGAGAGACCCAGTACTTC; CDR3: CASTRGVGETQYF
V: TRBV7-2; J: TRBJ2-7; size: -; D: TRBD1; length: 15; DNA: TGTGCCAGCAGCTTAGGGGGGACAGGGAACTACGAGCAGTACTTC; CDR3: CASSLGGTGNYEQYF
V: TRBV3-1/TRBV3-2; J: TRBJ2-7; size: -; D: TRBD2; length: 17; DNA: TGTGCCAGCAGCCAAGGTCGCGGGAGGACCTTCCCCTACGAGCAGTACTTC; CDR3: CASSQGRGRTFPYEQYF
V: TRBV6-2/TRBV6-3; J: TRBJ2-7; size: -; D: TRBD2; length: 15; DNA: TGTGCCAGCACCCCGAAGGGCGGGGGGACTTACGAGCAGTACTTC; CDR3: CASTPKGGGTYEQYF
V: TRBV7-8; J: TRBJ2-1; size: few; D: TRBD1; length: 16; DNA: TGTGCCAGCAGCTTAGGGGGACAGGGGCGCTACAATGAGCAGTTCTTC; CDR3: CASSLGGQGRYNEQFF
V: TRBV19; J: TRBJ1-5; size: -; D: TRBD1; length: 16; DNA: TGTGCCAGTAGTATAGTCGCGACAGGGCGGAATCAGCCCCAGCATTTT; CDR3: CASSIVATGRNQPQHF
V: TRBV14; J: TRBJ1-1; size: few; D: -; length: 14; DNA: TGTGCCAGCAGCCCGACCTCCACGCGGGGTGAAGCTTTCTTT; CDR3: CASSPTSTRGEAFF
V: TRBV6-2/TRBV6-3; J: TRBJ2-7; size: -; D: TRBD2; length: 16; DNA: TGTGCCAGCAGTTACATTGCGGGAGGGCTCTCCTACGAGCAGTACTTC; CDR3: CASSYIAGGLSYEQYF
V: TRBV19; J: TRBJ1-1; size: -; D: -; length: 15; DNA: TGTGCCAGTAGTACCCCGGCGGGGGTGAACACTGAAGCTTTCTTT; CDR3: CASSTPAGVNTEAFF
V: TRBV2; J: TRBJ1-5; size: -; D: TRBD1; length: 16; DNA: TGTGCCAGCAGCCGCAGGGACAGGCGGAGCAATCAGCCCCAGCATTTT; CDR3: CASSRRDRRSNQPQHF
V: TRBV27; J: TRBJ1-6; size: -; D: TRBD1; length: 16; DNA: TGTGCCAGCAGTCCGCGACAGGGAAATTATAATTCACCCCTCCACTTT; CDR3: CASSPRQGNYNSPLHF
V: TRBV5-1; J: TRBJ1-1; size: -; D: -; length: 14; DNA: TGCGCCAGCAGCTTGGTCGGAGATCACACTGAAGCTTTCTTT; CDR3: CASSLVGDHTEAFF
V: TRBV7-8; J: TRBJ2-7; size: -; D: -; length: 14; DNA: TGTGCCAGCAGCTTGGCAGGCAGCCGCTACGAGCAGTACTTC; CDR3: CASSLAGSRYEQYF
V: TRBV4-1; J: TRBJ2-6; size: -; D: -; length: 17; DNA: TGCGCCAGCAGCCCCCGCGGAGGGTTCTCTGGGGCCAACGTCCTGACTTTC; CDR3: CASSPRGGFSGANVLTF
V: TRBV10-3; J: TRBJ2-2; size: -; D: TRBD1; length: 14; DNA: TGTGCCATCAGTACGGGACAGGGGTACGGGGAGCTGTTTTTT; CDR3: CAISTGQGYGELFF
V: TRBV19; J: TRBJ1-1; size: -; D: -; length: 11; DNA: TGTGCCAGCCAGGGAAACACTGAAGCTTTCTTT; CDR3: CASQGNTEAFF
V: TRBV7-9; J: TRBJ2-5; size: -; D: TRBD2; length: 14; DNA: TGTGCCAGCAGCCCTATGGGAGGGGCGGAGACCCAGTACTTC; CDR3: CASSPMGGAETQYF
V: TRBV27; J: TRBJ2-7; size: -; D: TRBD1; length: 15; DNA: TGTGCCAGCAGCTCATCCGGGACAGGGTCCCCCGAGCAGTACTTC; CDR3: CASSSSGTGSPEQYF
V: TRBV6-6; J: TRBJ1-1; size: -; D: -; length: 14; DNA: TGTGCCAGCGAGACAGCTTATTCCCTTACTGAAGCTTTCTTT; CDR3: CASETAYSLTEAFF